This T cell receptor (beta chain) was profiled in a study of beta chain features in type 1 diabetes. The CDR3 covers 16 residues. Between the trimmed V and J ends, which lost 1 base and 2 bases, there was a span of 15 bases. Germline CDR1 SGHTA, CDR2 FQGNSA. Every bit of the isolated RNA underwent reverse transcription, so sequencing read expressed TCRB transcripts. Average reads for naive, central memory and regulatory T cell samples were about 3.7 million. Clones were read by immunoSEQ multiplex PCR, and TCRdb kept only the in-frame ones, dropping some. The sample includes about 930,000 clones, 15% to 20% seen only once; the top ten take 0.02% to 0.025%. CD4+ naive, central memory, regulatory and stem cell-like memory subsets were isolated by sorting on CD45RO/CCR7/CD25/CD127/CD95/CD27.

The specimen was naive CD4+ T cells from blood. The clonotype was recovered from a woman aged 18-29 years in good health. The genes are TRBV7-2 and TRBJ2-7, with D possibly TRBD2 on 5 matching bases. DNA for the CDR3: TGTGCCAGCAGCTTAGTTGAGGGCGGCACGGCCTACGAGCAGTACTTC. Its translation is CASSLVEGGTAYEQYF.